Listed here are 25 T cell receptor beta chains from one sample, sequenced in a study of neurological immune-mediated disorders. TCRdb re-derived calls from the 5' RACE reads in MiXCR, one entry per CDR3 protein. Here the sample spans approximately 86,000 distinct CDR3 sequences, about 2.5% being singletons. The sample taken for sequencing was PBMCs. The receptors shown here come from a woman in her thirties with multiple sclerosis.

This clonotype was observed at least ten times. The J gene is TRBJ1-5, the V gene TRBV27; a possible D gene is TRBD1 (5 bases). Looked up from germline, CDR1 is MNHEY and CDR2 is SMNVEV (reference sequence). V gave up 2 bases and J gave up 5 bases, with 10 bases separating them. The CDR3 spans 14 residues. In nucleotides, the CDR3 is TGTGCCAGCAGTTTACAGGGAAGAGATCAGCCCCAGCATTTT. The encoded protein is CASSLQGRDQPQHF.

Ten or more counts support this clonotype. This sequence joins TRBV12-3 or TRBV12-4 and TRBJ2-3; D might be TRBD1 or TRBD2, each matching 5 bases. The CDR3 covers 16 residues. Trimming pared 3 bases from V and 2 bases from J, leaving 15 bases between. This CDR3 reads CASSFGGILLTDTQYF. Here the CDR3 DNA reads TGTGCCAGCAGTTTTGGGGGTATTTTGCTCACAGATACGCAGTATTTT.

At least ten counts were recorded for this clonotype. The DNA of the CDR3 is TGTGCCAAGCGACAGGAGGTGAACACTGAAGCTTTCTTT. Residues: CAKRQEVNTEAFF. The chain uses TRBV10-3 and TRBJ1-1; tentatively, D is TRBD1 (6 bases). V was trimmed by 10 bases and J by 0 bases, leaving 12 bases between them. Germline V gene lookup returns CDR1 ENHRY and CDR2 SYGVKD. The CDR3 is 13 residues long.

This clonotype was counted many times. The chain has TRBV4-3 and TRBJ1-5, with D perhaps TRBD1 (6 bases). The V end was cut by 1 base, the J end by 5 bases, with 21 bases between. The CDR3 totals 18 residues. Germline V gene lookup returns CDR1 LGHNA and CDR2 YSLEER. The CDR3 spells CASSQAEWGAIGDQPQHF. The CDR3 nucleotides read TGCGCCAGCAGCCAAGCCGAATGGGGGGCAATTGGAGATCAGCCCCAGCATTTT.

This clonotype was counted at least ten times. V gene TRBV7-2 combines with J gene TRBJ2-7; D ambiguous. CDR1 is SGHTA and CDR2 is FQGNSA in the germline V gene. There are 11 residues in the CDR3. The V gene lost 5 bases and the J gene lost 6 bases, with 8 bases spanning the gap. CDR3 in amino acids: CASSLRTEQYF. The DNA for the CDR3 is TGTGCCAGCAGCCTTAGAACCGAGCAGTACTTC.

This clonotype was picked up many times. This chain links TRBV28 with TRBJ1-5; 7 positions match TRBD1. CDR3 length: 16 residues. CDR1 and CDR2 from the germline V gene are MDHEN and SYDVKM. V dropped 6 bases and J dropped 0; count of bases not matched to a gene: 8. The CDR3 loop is CASSANRGHSNQPQHF. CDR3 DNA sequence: TGTGCCAGCAGCGCCAACAGGGGTCATAGCAATCAGCCCCAGCATTTT.

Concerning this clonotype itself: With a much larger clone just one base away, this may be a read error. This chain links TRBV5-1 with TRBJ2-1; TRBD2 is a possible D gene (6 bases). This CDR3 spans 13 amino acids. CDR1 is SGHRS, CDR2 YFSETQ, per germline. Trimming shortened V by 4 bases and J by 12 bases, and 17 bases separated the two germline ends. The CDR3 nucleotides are TGCGCCAGCAGCCGAAAAAGGGACTCTGGGCAGTTCTTC. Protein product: CASSRKRDSGQFF.

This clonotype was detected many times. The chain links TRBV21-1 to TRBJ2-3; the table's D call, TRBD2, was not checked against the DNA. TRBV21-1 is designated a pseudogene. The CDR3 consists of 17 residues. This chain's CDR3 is CASSKSWSSGVRDTQYF. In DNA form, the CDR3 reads TGTGCCAGCAGCAAATCATGGAGTAGCGGGGTCAGAGATACGCAGTATTTT.

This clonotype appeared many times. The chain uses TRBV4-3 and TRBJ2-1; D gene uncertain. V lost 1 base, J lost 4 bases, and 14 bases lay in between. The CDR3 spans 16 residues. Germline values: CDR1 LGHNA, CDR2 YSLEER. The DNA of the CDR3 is TGCGCCAGCAGCCAAGCCGCCGTAGATGTATACAATGAGCAGTTCTTC. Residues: CASSQAAVDVYNEQFF.

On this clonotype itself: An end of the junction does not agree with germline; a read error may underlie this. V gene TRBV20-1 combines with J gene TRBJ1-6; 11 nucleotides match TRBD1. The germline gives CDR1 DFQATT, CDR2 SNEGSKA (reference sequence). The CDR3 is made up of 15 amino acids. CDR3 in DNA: TGCAGTGCTAGACAGCAGGACAGGGGGCCCTCAACCCTCAACTTT. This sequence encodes CSARQQDRGPSTLNF.

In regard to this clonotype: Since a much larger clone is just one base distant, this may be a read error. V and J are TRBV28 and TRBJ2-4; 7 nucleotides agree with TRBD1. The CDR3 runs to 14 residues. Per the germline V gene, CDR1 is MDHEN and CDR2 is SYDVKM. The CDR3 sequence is CASRSGTAKKIQYF. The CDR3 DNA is TGTGCCAGCAGATCCGGGACAGCCAAAAAAATTCAGTACTTC.

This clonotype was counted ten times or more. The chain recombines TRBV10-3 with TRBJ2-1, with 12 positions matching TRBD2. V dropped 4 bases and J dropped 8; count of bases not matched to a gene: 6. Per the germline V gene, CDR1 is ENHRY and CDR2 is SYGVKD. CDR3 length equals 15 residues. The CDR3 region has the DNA TGTGCCATCAGTGCCGGACTAGCGGGATTACATGAGCAGTTCTTC. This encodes CAISAGLAGLHEQFF.

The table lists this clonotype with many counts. The CDR3 nucleotides are TGCAGTGCTAGGACAGCTAATGAAAAACTGTTTTTT. Translated, it gives CSARTANEKLFF. The chain couples TRBV20-1 to TRBJ1-4, with D possibly being TRBD1 (5 bases). CDR1 is DFQATT, CDR2 SNEGSKA, per germline (reference sequence). The ends were cut back, 3 bases at V and 3 bases at J, with 5 bases in the middle. The CDR3 is 12 amino acids.

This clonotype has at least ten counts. CDR3 loop: CSASEILSAVNYGYTF. The CDR3 DNA is TGCAGTGCTAGTGAAATTTTATCCGCCGTTAACTATGGCTACACCTTC. This rearrangement joins TRBV20-1 to TRBJ1-2; D not certain. The CDR3 is made up of 16 amino acids. Trimming removed 3 bases from V and 1 base from J, with 18 bases in between. The germline CDR1 and CDR2 sequences are DFQATT and SNEGSKA (reference sequence).

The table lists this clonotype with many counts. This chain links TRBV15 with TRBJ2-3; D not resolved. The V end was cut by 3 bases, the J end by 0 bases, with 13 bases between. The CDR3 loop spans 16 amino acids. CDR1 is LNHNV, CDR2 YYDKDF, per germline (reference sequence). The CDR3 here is CATSRDVALSTDTQYF. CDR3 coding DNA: TGTGCCACCAGCAGGGACGTCGCGCTTAGCACAGATACGCAGTATTTT.

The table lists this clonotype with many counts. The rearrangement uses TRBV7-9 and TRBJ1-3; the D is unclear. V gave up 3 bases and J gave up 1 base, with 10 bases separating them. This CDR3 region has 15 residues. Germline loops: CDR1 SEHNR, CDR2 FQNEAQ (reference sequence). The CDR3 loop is CASSLHEVSGNTIYF. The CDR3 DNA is TGTGCCAGCAGCTTGCACGAGGTATCTGGAAACACCATATATTTT.

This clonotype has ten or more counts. Here the CDR3 DNA reads TGCAGTGCTAGATGGGGCGGGGCCAACGTCCTGACTTTC. This gives the protein CSARWGGANVLTF. This chain links TRBV20-1 with TRBJ2-6; D is perhaps TRBD1 (5 bases). V lost 2 bases, J lost 4 bases, and 6 bases lay in between. Germline V gene lookup returns CDR1 DFQATT and CDR2 SNEGSKA (reference sequence). The CDR3 length is 13 residues.

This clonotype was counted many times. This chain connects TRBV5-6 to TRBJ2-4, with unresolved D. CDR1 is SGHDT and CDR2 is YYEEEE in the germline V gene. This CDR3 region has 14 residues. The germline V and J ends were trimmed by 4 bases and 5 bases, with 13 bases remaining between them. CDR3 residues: CASSRRVGENIQYF. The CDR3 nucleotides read TGTGCCAGCAGCCGACGGGTCGGCGAAAACATTCAGTACTTC.

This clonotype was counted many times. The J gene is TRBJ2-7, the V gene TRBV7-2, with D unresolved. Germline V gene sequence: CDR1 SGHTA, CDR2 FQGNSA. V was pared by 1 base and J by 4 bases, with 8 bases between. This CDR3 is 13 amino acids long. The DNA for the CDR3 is TGTGCCAGCAGCTTAGTGTCGGGTTACGAGCAGTACTTC. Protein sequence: CASSLVSGYEQYF. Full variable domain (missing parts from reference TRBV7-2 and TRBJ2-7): GAGVSQSPSNKVTEKGKDVELRCDPISGHTALYWYRQSLGQGLEFLIYFQGNSAPDKSGLPSDRFSAERTGGSVSTLTIQRTQQEDSAVYLCASSLVSGYEQYFGPGTRLTVT.

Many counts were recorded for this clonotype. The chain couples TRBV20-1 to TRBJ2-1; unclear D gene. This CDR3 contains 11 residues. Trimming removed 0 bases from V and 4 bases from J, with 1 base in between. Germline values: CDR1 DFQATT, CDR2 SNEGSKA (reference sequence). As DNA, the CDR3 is TGCAGTGCTAGAGAGTACAATGAGCAGTTCTTC. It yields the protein CSAREYNEQFF.

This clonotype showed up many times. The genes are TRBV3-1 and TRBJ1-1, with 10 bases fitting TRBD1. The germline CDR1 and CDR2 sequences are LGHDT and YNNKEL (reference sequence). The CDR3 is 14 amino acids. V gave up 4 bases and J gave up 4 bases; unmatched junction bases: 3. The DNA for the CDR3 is TGTGCCAGCAGCCCGACAGGGGGCATCACTGAAGCTTTCTTT. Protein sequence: CASSPTGGITEAFF.

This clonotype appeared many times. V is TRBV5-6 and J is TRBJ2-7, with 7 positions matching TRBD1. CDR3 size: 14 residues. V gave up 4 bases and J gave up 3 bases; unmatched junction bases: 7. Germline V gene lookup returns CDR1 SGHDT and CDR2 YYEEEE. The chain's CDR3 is CASSRVAGGYEQYF. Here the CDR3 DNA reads TGTGCCAGCAGCCGAGTGGCAGGGGGCTACGAGCAGTACTTC.

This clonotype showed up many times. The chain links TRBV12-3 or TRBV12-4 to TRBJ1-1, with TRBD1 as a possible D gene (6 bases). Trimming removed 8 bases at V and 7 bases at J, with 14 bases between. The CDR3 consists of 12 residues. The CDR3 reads CASAPQGIEAFF. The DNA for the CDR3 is TGTGCCAGCGCTCCCCAGGGGATTGAAGCTTTCTTT.

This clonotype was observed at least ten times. CDR3 sequence: CASKSTVLKSYGEKLFF. The CDR3 coding sequence is TGTGCCAGTAAGAGTACAGTGCTTAAATCCTACGGTGAAAAACTGTTTTTT. The chain employs TRBV6-5 and TRBJ1-4; D is ambiguous. Trimming took off 9 bases at V and 7 bases at J, with 27 bases between the two ends. Germline values: CDR1 MNHEY, CDR2 SVGAGI. The CDR3 loop spans 17 amino acids.

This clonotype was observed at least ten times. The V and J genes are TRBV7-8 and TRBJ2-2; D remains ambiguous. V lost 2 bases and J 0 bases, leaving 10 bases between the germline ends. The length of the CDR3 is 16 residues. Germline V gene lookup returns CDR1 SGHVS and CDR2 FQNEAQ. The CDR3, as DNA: TGTGCCAGCAGCTTAATGTCGTTCGCGAACACCGGGGAGCTGTTTTTT. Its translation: CASSLMSFANTGELFF.